This T cell receptor (beta chain) was sequenced during a study of T cells in localized non-small cell lung cancer (dated by TCRdb to about 2020). Regarding the research as a whole: The study examined T cell repertoires in approximately 240 patients with early-stage NSCLC and compared tumors with uninvolved tumor-adjacent lungs. The cohort consisted of roughly 240 treatment-naive NSCLC patients whose localized lung tumors had been resected. Of the NSCLC patients, around 130 were male and around 97 were female, and the mean age was around 66 years. What the authors observed across the whole study: Because multi-region tumor sequencing was not performed, intratumor heterogeneity could not be ruled out. The highest T cell clonality was observed in uninvolved tumor-adjacent lung, where clonality exceeded that of tumor, suggesting that antigenic responses were more focused in uninvolved tumor-adjacent lung. Because the study design was exploratory, TCR variables were selected using unadjusted p-values without false-discovery rate correction. Longer overall survival was associated with higher blood T cell density, whereas shorter survival was associated with higher adjacent-lung clonality. A median of approximately 50 of the top 100 tumor clones turned up in the paired uninvolved adjacent lung, and about 28 of those clones also ranked among the top 100 of that same adjacent lung.

At diagnosis, peripheral blood, uninvolved tumor-adjacent lung and tumor were collected and stored as a combination of fresh-frozen and FFPE material. Concerning this clone itself: The clone's antigen remains unknown. There are no base qualities to consult, and no much larger clone falls within one base.

The immunoSEQ Assay was used to sequence TCR beta CDR3 regions from DNA. The study's processing was this. T cell density was computed as TCR beta template counts normalized to usable DNA estimated by amplifying housekeeping genes. Richness was estimated using the preseqR package, with extrapolation to 400,000 templates for PBMC samples and to 120,000 templates for tissue samples. Clonality was taken to be one minus Pielou's evenness. To identify tissue-enriched TCRs, differential abundance testing was run on productive amino-acid clonotypes with a minimum total count of 5 and an alpha of 0.1. The Jaccard Index and the Morisita Overlap Index were used to measure repertoire overlap between compartments. GLIPH grouped TCR beta CDR3s together with public tetramer-defined viral CDR3s, and a viral motif had to include at least three viral sequences and show V-gene enrichment. TCRdb retrieved this table from immuneACCESS and kept in-frame rearrangements only. Not all clones are present; in checked studies, unresolved V genes account for under half, and no reason is known for the remainder. V, J and clone size are taken as reported in that table, and D and trimming were inferred from the DNA itself. Counted in this sample were under 5,500 clones; about 34% of them appeared once. The ten largest clones represent approximately 9.9% of the sample.

Cut back by 5 bases and 5 bases, the V and J ends lie 21 bases apart. The germline V gene encodes CDR1 SQVTM and CDR2 ANQGSEA. The CDR3 measures 16 amino acids from cysteine to phenylalanine. Only the CDR3 DNA is retained, 48 bases long and in frame from the first base. The chain links TRBV29-1 with TRBJ2-2; the D gene is perhaps TRBD2, on 6 matching bases. The sample here was lung tumor tissue, taken before any cancer treatment. The origin of this receptor is a woman aged 40-75 years with stage II squamous cell lung carcinoma. The CDR3 reads CSVHGRDWAETGELFF. The base sequence is TGCAGCGTTCACGGCCGGGACTGGGCGGAGACCGGGGAGCTGTTTTTT.